This is a list of T cell receptor beta chains from one sample in a study of OX40 agonist ivuxolimab in advanced cancers. Here immunoSEQ multiplex PCR was the method, and the copy in TCRdb shows in-frame clones only, minus some. The table shows tens of thousands of clones, with approximately 85% occurring only once. Sequenced here: CD4+ or CD8+ T cells sorted from blood, sampled in a trial of the OX40 agonist ivuxolimab. All receptors derive from an adult with an advanced solid tumor such as melanoma, head and neck, liver or kidney cancer. The CDR3 runs from the conserved cysteine through the conserved F or W. Fields, in order: clone size, D gene, J gene, V gene, CDR3 DNA, CDR3 protein. A D gene is named only where the DNA matches it firmly. A clone size is listed for some rows: how often the clone was seen (once, few, many), or a class if it is expanded.

size: .; D: .; J: TRBJ2-7; V: TRBV27; DNA: TGTGCCAGCAGTTTTGGGAGGCCCTACGAGCAGTACTTC; CDR3: CASSFGRPYEQYF
size: .; D: .; J: TRBJ1-5; V: TRBV6-5; DNA: TGTGCCAGCAGTTACTCTTGGGATAGCAATCAGCCCCAGCATTTT; CDR3: CASSYSWDSNQPQHF
size: .; D: .; J: TRBJ1-6; V: TRBV6-5; DNA: TGTGCCAGCAGTTACTCGACCCTGGGAAATTCACCCCTCCACTTT; CDR3: CASSYSTLGNSPLHF
size: once; D: .; J: TRBJ1-4; V: TRBV15; DNA: TGTGCCACCAGCAACCATGAGTTCAATGAAAAACTGTTTTTT; CDR3: CATSNHEFNEKLFF
size: once; D: TRBD2; J: TRBJ2-7; V: TRBV4-3; DNA: TGCGCCAGCAGCCAACTAGCGGGGGACGAGCAGTACTTC; CDR3: CASSQLAGDEQYF
size: .; D: .; J: TRBJ1-2; V: TRBV28; DNA: TGTGCCAGCAGTCATTCCGGGACACCTGGCTACACCTTC; CDR3: CASSHSGTPGYTF
size: .; D: TRBD1; J: TRBJ2-7; V: TRBV29-1; DNA: TGCAGCGTCGTGACAGGGGGTTTTGCCTACGAGCAGTACTTC; CDR3: CSVVTGGFAYEQYF
size: .; D: .; J: TRBJ1-2; V: TRBV19; DNA: TGTGCCAGTAGTATATTGGCAGAGACAGGTGGCTACACCTTC; CDR3: CASSILAETGGYTF
size: .; D: .; J: TRBJ1-1; V: TRBV6-5; DNA: TGTGCCAGCAGCCGGGACGGCACTGAAGCTTTCTTT; CDR3: CASSRDGTEAFF
size: .; D: .; J: TRBJ1-1; V: TRBV6-1; DNA: TGTGCCAGCAGTGAATTCAGCAGTGAAGCTTTCTTT; CDR3: CASSEFSSEAFF
size: .; D: .; J: TRBJ2-7; V: TRBV19; DNA: TGTGCCAGTAGTATCAACAGGGTGAGCTCCTACGAGCAGTACTTC; CDR3: CASSINRVSSYEQYF
size: .; D: .; J: TRBJ1-1; V: TRBV4-1; DNA: TGCGCCAGCAGCCAAGATTGGTGGACGGAGAACACTGAAGCTTTCTTT; CDR3: CASSQDWWTENTEAFF
size: .; D: .; J: TRBJ2-7; V: TRBV6-1; DNA: TGTGCCAGCAGTGAAGCAGCAGCGCACTTTGTATGGGAGCAGTACTTC; CDR3: CASSEAAAHFVWEQYF
size: large; D: .; J: TRBJ1-2; V: TRBV28; DNA: TGTGCCAGCAGTCCCCGGGGGGCGGAGGGCTACACCTTC; CDR3: CASSPRGAEGYTF
size: .; D: TRBD1; J: TRBJ2-3; V: TRBV10-3; DNA: TGTGCCATCAGCGGGACAGACAGCACAGATACGCAGTATTTT; CDR3: CAISGTDSTDTQYF
size: once; D: .; J: TRBJ2-4; V: TRBV7-9; DNA: TGTGCCAGCAGCTTAGTTCGTGGGGCCAAAAACATTCAGTACTTC; CDR3: CASSLVRGAKNIQYF
size: .; D: .; J: TRBJ1-1; V: TRBV9; DNA: TGTGCCAGCAGCGCCACAGGGCCCCACACTGAAGCTTTCTTT; CDR3: CASSATGPHTEAFF
size: once; D: TRBD1; J: TRBJ2-7; V: TRBV11-2; DNA: TGTGCCAGCAGCTTGGCGACAGGGTACGAGCAGTACTTC; CDR3: CASSLATGYEQYF